A selection of T cell receptor beta chains follows, all from one sample in a study of blood T cell repertoires in COVID-19. Produced via immunoSEQ multiplex PCR; TCRdb's table is partial and in-frame only. The sample includes 100,000 to 150,000 clones, around 82% of them seen just once. The sequencing input was peripheral blood. All receptors derive from a man aged 60 to 75 with acute or convalescent COVID-19. Each CDR3 is given with its conserved first and last residue. A D gene is named only where the DNA matches it firmly. Size is omitted from some rows. Given values are once, few, many or a class for expanded clones.

DNA | CDR3 | D | J | size | V
TGTGCCAGCAGCAGGGGGCGGGTTCTCCGGGAGCTGTTTTTT | CASSRGRVLRELFF | TRBD1 | TRBJ2-2 | . | TRBV6-5
TGTGCCAGCAGCGCCCTAAGACAGTTGTACACTGAAGCTTTCTTT | CASSALRQLYTEAFF | . | TRBJ1-1 | once | TRBV11-2
TGTGCCAGCAGTTACCGGGACAGCTCCTACGAGCAGTACTTC | CASSYRDSSYEQYF | TRBD1 | TRBJ2-7 | . | TRBV27
TGTGCCAGCAGCCACCTGGACAGGGGTAGCACAGATACGCAGTATTTT | CASSHLDRGSTDTQYF | TRBD1 | TRBJ2-3 | . | TRBV3-1/TRBV3-2
TGTGCCAGCAGTGAACACAGGGTCACCTACAATGAGCAGTTCTTC | CASSEHRVTYNEQFF | . | TRBJ2-1 | . | TRBV6-1
TGTGCCAGCAGTTGGGACAGGGGCACAGATACGCAGTATTTT | CASSWDRGTDTQYF | TRBD1 | TRBJ2-3 | . | TRBV6-5
TGTGCCATCAGTGATAGGCCTGCGGGGCAGCCCCAGCATTTT | CAISDRPAGQPQHF | . | TRBJ1-5 | . | TRBV10-3
TGTGCCACCAGCAGGACTAGCGGGAGTTCCTCCTACAATGAGCAGTTCTTC | CATSRTSGSSSYNEQFF | TRBD2 | TRBJ2-1 | . | TRBV2
TGTGCCACCAGCAGAGACAGGGTTGGTTTTGGGACAGATACGCAGTATTTT | CATSRDRVGFGTDTQYF | . | TRBJ2-3 | once | TRBV15
TGCGCTGTAGCGGGAGGGCCCGACACCGGGGAGCTGTTTTTT | CAVAGGPDTGELFF | TRBD2 | TRBJ2-2 | . | TRBV5-1
TGTGCCACCAGCAGATCCGGGACAACTAGATCCGGGGAGCTGTTTTTT | CATSRSGTTRSGELFF | . | TRBJ2-2 | . | TRBV15
TGTGCCAGCAGTGACTGGAGCAGGGGGTATGGCTACACCTTC | CASSDWSRGYGYTF | TRBD1 | TRBJ1-2 | . | TRBV6-4
TGTGCCAGCAGCGTCGGGGGGATCCCCTACGAGCAGTACTTC | CASSVGGIPYEQYF | TRBD2 | TRBJ2-7 | . | TRBV9
TGTGCCATCAGAATAGGACAGGACTATGGCTACACCTTC | CAIRIGQDYGYTF | TRBD1 | TRBJ1-2 | . | TRBV10-3
TGTGCCAGCACTAGGACAGGTCTGCACTATAGCAATCAGCCCCAGCATTTT | CASTRTGLHYSNQPQHF | TRBD1 | TRBJ1-5 | once | TRBV6-4
TGTGCCAGCAGTGACTACGTCGGGACAGGGGTCAATGAGCAGTTCTTC | CASSDYVGTGVNEQFF | TRBD1 | TRBJ2-1 | . | TRBV25-1
TGTGCCTGGACGGGGACAGGGGGTTCTGGCTACACCTTC | CAWTGTGGSGYTF | TRBD1 | TRBJ1-2 | . | TRBV30
TGCAGGGCCCGCCTTGCCTACGAGCAGTACTTC | CRARLAYEQYF | . | TRBJ2-7 | . | TRBV20-1
TGTGCCAGCAGTATACAGTCAACTAATGAAAAACTGTTTTTT | CASSIQSTNEKLFF | . | TRBJ1-4 | . | TRBV6-5
TGCAGTGCTGGCGGGGGCCACGAGCAGTACTTC | CSAGGGHEQYF | . | TRBJ2-7 | few | TRBV20-1
TGTGCCAGCAGTAGGGACAGCACCTACGAGCAGTACTTC | CASSRDSTYEQYF | TRBD1 | TRBJ2-7 | . | TRBV11-2
TGCAGCGTTGAAGTTGACCGGGACAGGGGCTTGGAGACCCAGTACTTC | CSVEVDRDRGLETQYF | TRBD1 | TRBJ2-5 | . | TRBV29-1
TGTGCCAGCAGTGAATTGGGACTCACAGCCACAGATACGCAGTATTTT | CASSELGLTATDTQYF | . | TRBJ2-3 | . | TRBV6-1
TGTGCCAGCAGTACCCAGGGGGGTCTTGGCTACACCTTC | CASSTQGGLGYTF | TRBD1 | TRBJ1-2 | few | TRBV27
TGTGCCAGCAGTTACTCACAGGGGAAGCATTCACCCCTCCACTTT | CASSYSQGKHSPLHF | TRBD1 | TRBJ1-6 | . | TRBV6-5
TGTGCCAGCAGCGTAGTGGGGGGGGTTAGCACAGATACGCAGTATTTT | CASSVVGGVSTDTQYF | TRBD2 | TRBJ2-3 | . | TRBV9
TGTGCCACCAGTGACAATCCCGGTCTAGCTTACACCGGGGAGCTGTTTTTT | CATSDNPGLAYTGELFF | . | TRBJ2-2 | . | TRBV24-1
TGTGCCACCTCCCGAGTTGCTGCGACGAACACCGGGGAGCTGTTTTTT | CATSRVAATNTGELFF | . | TRBJ2-2 | . | TRBV19
TGTGCCAGCAGCTCGAGGACAGGGCGCACAGATACGCAGTATTTT | CASSSRTGRTDTQYF | TRBD1 | TRBJ2-3 | . | TRBV13
TGTGCCACCAGTGATCCCGGGACAGCGTTTGGAAAACTGTTTTTT | CATSDPGTAFGKLFF | TRBD1 | TRBJ1-4 | . | TRBV24-1
TGTGCCAGCAGTGATTGGAGGGACAGGGTCAATGAAAAACTGTTTTTT | CASSDWRDRVNEKLFF | TRBD1 | TRBJ1-4 | . | TRBV6-1
TGTGCCAGTCAGGACAGCCTTACCAGTGGCTACACCTTC | CASQDSLTSGYTF | . | TRBJ1-2 | . | TRBV19
TGTGCCAGCAGCTTAATGCCCCGGGATTCCTACAATGAGCAGTTCTTC | CASSLMPRDSYNEQFF | . | TRBJ2-1 | once | TRBV7-3
TGTGCCAGCAGTGAAAGAGGGTTGGTGAACATTCAGTACTTC | CASSERGLVNIQYF | . | TRBJ2-4 | . | TRBV2